This T cell receptor beta chain was recorded in a study of cytomegalovirus exposure and HLA in healthy donors. General study findings and limits: CMV antigen specificity of three CMV-associated chains was confirmed in vitro.

The CDR3 has 15 amino acids. The germline V gene has CDR1 ENHRY and CDR2 SYGVKD. V shed 2 bases, J shed 3 bases, and the junction held 1 base outside the gene matches. Notes on this clone: Its matching antigen is unknown.

The assay was immunoSEQ multiplex PCR, and TCRdb's table has in-frame clones only and misses some. The sample shows approximately 170,000 clones, approximately 81% of them seen only once. The V and J genes are TRBV10-3 and TRBJ2-2; 9 positions match TRBD1. The clonotype was recovered from a man in his thirties or forties in good health and CMV-seropositive. The specimen sequenced was PBMCs. The CDR3: CAISEGTGYTGELFF. The CDR3 DNA follows: TGTGCCATCAGTGAGGGGACAGGGTACACCGGGGAGCTGTTTTTT.